A selection of T cell receptor beta chains follows, all from one sample in a study of shared clonotypes between healthy human individuals. The protocol was immunoSEQ multiplex PCR, while the TCRdb copy is restricted to in-frame clones and leaves out a portion. The sample lists over 1.5 million clones, around 98% occurring once. The sample taken for sequencing was naive CD4+ T cells sorted from blood. The receptors were sampled from a man younger than 45 in good health. Both conserved end residues are part of each CDR3. Fields, in order: D gene, V gene, clone size, J gene, CDR3 protein, CDR3 DNA. D genes are given only for firm matches. Not all rows give a size; the values are once, few, many and, for expanded clones, a class.

>TRBD2|TRBV30|-|TRBJ2-1
CAWVELAGSYNEQFF
TGTGCCTGGGTCGAACTAGCGGGTTCCTACAATGAGCAGTTCTTC
>TRBD2|TRBV7-9|-|TRBJ2-3
CASSTGTSGSLEDTQYF
TGTGCCAGCAGCACCGGGACTAGCGGGAGTCTTGAAGATACGCAGTATTTT
>TRBD2|TRBV5-6|-|TRBJ2-7
CASSFLVGLAGGLYEQYF
TGTGCCAGCAGCTTTCTTGTCGGATTAGCGGGAGGACTATACGAGCAGTACTTC
>TRBD2|TRBV19|-|TRBJ2-3
CASKTSGTDTQYF
TGTGCCAGTAAGACTAGCGGCACAGATACGCAGTATTTT
>-|TRBV5-4|-|TRBJ1-4
CASSLKLGATNEKLFF
TGTGCCAGCAGCTTGAAGTTGGGGGCAACTAATGAAAAACTGTTTTTT
>TRBD1|TRBV11-2|-|TRBJ2-7
CASSLVEQGAPIGVREQYF
TGTGCCAGCAGCTTAGTTGAACAGGGGGCGCCGATAGGTGTTCGCGAGCAGTACTTC
>-|TRBV29-1|-|TRBJ1-2
CSVEWGVDIAGGRYGYTF
TGCAGCGTTGAATGGGGGGTGGACATCGCTGGTGGTCGCTATGGCTACACCTTC
>TRBD1|TRBV28|-|TRBJ2-7
CASRLGGTGIYEQYF
TGTGCCAGCAGGTTGGGAGGGACAGGGATCTACGAGCAGTACTTC
>TRBD1|TRBV18|once|TRBJ2-3
CASSTDRADTQYF
TGTGCCAGCTCAACGGACAGGGCCGATACGCAGTATTTT
>-|TRBV7-2|-|TRBJ2-1
CASSRPGRDEQFF
TGTGCCAGCAGCAGACCAGGTAGGGATGAGCAGTTCTTC
>-|TRBV5-1|-|TRBJ2-7
CASRGTATSYEQYF
TGCGCCAGTAGAGGGACCGCGACCTCCTACGAGCAGTACTTC
>-|TRBV6-1|-|TRBJ2-1
CASSYSGTPEQFF
TGTGCCAGCAGCTATTCCGGGACCCCGGAGCAGTTCTTC
>-|TRBV13|once|TRBJ2-7
CASSPWWDGSYEQYF
TGTGCCAGCAGCCCCTGGTGGGATGGCTCCTACGAGCAGTACTTC
>-|TRBV19|-|TRBJ2-5
CASSTQRGETQYF
TGTGCCAGTAGTACCCAGAGAGGGGAGACCCAGTACTTC
>TRBD2|TRBV5-5|-|TRBJ2-7
CASSLDTGTSLYEQYF
TGTGCCAGCAGCTTAGACACCGGGACTAGTCTTTACGAGCAGTACTTC
>TRBD1|TRBV7-8|-|TRBJ2-3
CASSLYLGRGQGATDTQYF
TGTGCCAGCAGCTTATATCTTGGTCGAGGACAGGGGGCGACAGATACGCAGTATTTT
>-|TRBV9|-|TRBJ1-1
CASSVGALLGDTEAFF
TGTGCCAGCAGCGTCGGTGCACTCCTGGGGGACACTGAAGCTTTCTTT
>TRBD1|TRBV4-1|-|TRBJ2-7
CASSQATGTGNLYEQYF
TGCGCCAGCAGCCAAGCCACCGGGACAGGGAATTTATACGAGCAGTACTTC
>-|TRBV20-1|-|TRBJ2-7
CSAPAPYEQYF
TGCAGTGCCCCCGCCCCATACGAGCAGTACTTC
>-|TRBV11-2|-|TRBJ2-2
CASRLPGTTGELFF
TGTGCCAGCAGACTACCGGGCACTACCGGGGAGCTGTTTTTT
>-|TRBV29-1|-|TRBJ2-2
CSGAGSGELFF
TGCAGCGGGGCAGGGAGCGGGGAGCTGTTTTTT
>-|TRBV7-8|-|TRBJ1-3
CASSLARELLGNTIYF
TGTGCCAGCAGCTTAGCCCGGGAATTGTTGGGAAACACCATATATTTT
>-|TRBV6-6|-|TRBJ1-1
CASGPATNRGGTEAFF
TGTGCCAGCGGCCCGGCGACCAACCGGGGTGGCACTGAAGCTTTCTTT
>-|TRBV5-1|-|TRBJ2-7
CASGTGSYEQYF
TGCGCCAGCGGCACAGGGTCCTACGAGCAGTACTTC
>-|TRBV28|once|TRBJ2-6
CASSLLGSGANVLTF
TGTGCCAGCAGTTTACTCGGGTCTGGGGCCAACGTCCTGACTTTC
>TRBD1|TRBV28|-|TRBJ2-7
CASSPPGQGRSEQYF
TGTGCCAGCAGTCCACCGGGACAGGGGCGTTCCGAGCAGTACTTC
>TRBD2|TRBV2|-|TRBJ2-1
CASRPTSGRLGGNEQFF
TGTGCCAGCAGGCCCACTAGCGGGAGGTTGGGGGGCAATGAGCAGTTCTTC
>-|TRBV4-1|-|TRBJ1-5
CASSPVPDSAQHF
TGCGCCAGCAGCCCTGTTCCCGATTCGGCCCAGCATTTT
>TRBD1|TRBV28|-|TRBJ2-7
CASSTAGGYSYEQYF
TGTGCCAGCAGTACCGCAGGGGGTTACTCCTACGAGCAGTACTTC
>-|TRBV10-3|-|TRBJ2-3
CAIYRGGGGDTQYF
TGTGCCATCTACAGGGGGGGAGGTGGGGATACGCAGTATTTT
>TRBD1|TRBV7-3|-|TRBJ2-5
CASSFGQGLGETQYF
TGTGCCAGCAGCTTCGGACAGGGGCTGGGGGAGACCCAGTACTTC
>-|TRBV11-3|-|TRBJ2-3
CASSYSGSTDTQYF
TGTGCCAGCAGTTATAGCGGTAGCACAGATACGCAGTATTTT
>-|TRBV6-1|-|TRBJ1-4
CASSEIATANEKLFF
TGTGCCAGCAGTGAGATTGCAACAGCTAATGAAAAACTGTTTTTT
>-|TRBV19|-|TRBJ2-1
CASSTRNNEQFF
TGTGCCAGTAGTACAAGAAACAATGAGCAGTTCTTC
>TRBD1|TRBV28|-|TRBJ1-5
CASRTTGGGQPQHF
TGTGCCAGCAGGACGACAGGGGGCGGTCAGCCCCAGCATTTT